This TCR beta chain was recovered during a study of T-cell memory formation after mild COVID-19 (dated by TCRdb to the early 2020s). Notes on the research overall: TCR sequence clusters from the two donors were found to be largely donor specific. The cohort comprised two young, previously healthy adult volunteers, one female and one male. T-cell clones expanding and contracting after mild COVID-19 in two donors were tracked by longitudinal TCRalpha and TCRbeta repertoire sequencing. What the research found in general, with its limitations: SARS-CoV-2 specificity was not confirmed for the second-wave clones peaking on day 37. From day 15 to 85, contracting clones showed balanced CD4/CD8 phenotypes, whereas a second wave of clones that expanded from day 15 to 37 leaned towards CD4+. Contracting CD4+ clones were located mainly in the CM and EM memory subsets, whereas CD8+ clones were found to be enriched in EMRA. The study covered only a couple of mild cases, and larger cohorts including severe cases with pre-infection samples were considered necessary. Some responding clones were detected in pre-infection memory, which suggested that pre-existing cross-reactive memory T cells had joined the SARS-CoV-2 response.

Reads for this sample came from an Illumina NovaSeq 6000. TCRalpha and TCRbeta cDNA libraries were constructed by 5'RACE with constant-segment primers, with sample barcodes and unique molecular identifiers being introduced. Trizol reagent was used to extract RNA from every sample. Libraries were amplified in two PCR steps, with a second sample barcode and Illumina TruSeq adapters added in the second step. The libraries were sequenced on an Illumina NovaSeq using 2 x 150 bp paired-end reads. In the authors' own workflow: The reads were demultiplexed and collapsed into UMI-guided consensus sequences using migec v1.2.7. Using mixcr v2.1.11, UMI consensuses were aligned to TRA and TRB V and J templates and then assembled into clonotypes. A clonotype was counted as expanded or contracted only when both edgeR and NoisET called the clonotype significant, with the noise models trained on biological replicates. For edgeR calls, a false discovery rate-adjusted p below 0.01 and a log2 fold-change threshold of 1 were applied. As an exploratory analysis of dynamics, PCA with hierarchical clustering was applied to max-normalized trajectories of the 1000 most abundant clonotypes. Separately sequenced CD4+ and CD8+ repertoires were used to assign the CD4 or CD8 phenotype of responding clones. The public reads were run again by TCRdb, first through fastp at Q25 and then through MiXCR, and only productive beta chains were kept. Each CDR3 protein gets just one entry, which takes the most common genes and DNA from the rows behind it. V and J calls and clone size were set by TCRdb, not the authors. The sample contains over 250,000 distinct CDR3 sequences, roughly 15% of them found a single time. Roughly 23% of the sample rests with the top ten.

This clonotype occurred a few times. Its cognate antigen has yet to be identified. Qualities for individual bases were not recorded, and no much larger clone is one base off. V drops 4 bases and J drops 1 base, leaving 5 bases in between. CDR1 and CDR2 are drawn from the germline V gene: SQVTM, ANQGSEA. The CDR3 numbers 12 residues from cysteine through phenylalanine. Only CDR3 DNA remains: 36 bases, in frame from the first base. Ficoll-Paque density gradient centrifugation was used to isolate PBMCs. This receptor was taken from a man between 18 and 29 years old who had mild COVID-19 (a few samples of this study predate the infection). The sample titles of this study are shuffled in the database, so cell type and time point are left out; the donor was told from shared clones. The chain joins TRBV29-1 to TRBJ2-1; the D gene lacks a confident call. The source material was PBMCs or a T cell subset sorted from them (not recorded which). Here the CDR3 is given as CSVVRSYNEQFF. The DNA sequence is TGCAGCGTTGTGCGGTCCTACAATGAGCAGTTCTTC.